This T cell receptor (beta chain) was sequenced during a study of CD8+ T cells in alopecia areata. Findings and limits, study-wide: Scalp repertoires also include resident alphabeta T cells from normal skin. For lesional scalp, especially alopecia totalis/universalis, clonality was higher than in normal scalp.

This clone showed up just a few times. What it recognizes is unknown. V gave up 8 bases and J gave up 5 bases, with 24 bases separating them. This CDR3 is built from 16 residues. A FACSAria was used to sort CD4+ and CD8+ T cells. These cells came from PBMCs. Once RNA had been extracted, it was reverse transcribed into cDNA to act as the sequencing template. Using immunoSEQ multiplex PCR, the repertoire was profiled, and TCRdb retains in-frame clones only, with some absent. Seen here are 20,000 to 30,000 clones, around 50% observed once, and the top ten hold around a third. J is TRBJ2-5 and V is TRBV23-1, with a tentative D call TRBD1 (6 bases). TRBV23-1 is an ORF for which the function is uncertain. The specimen sequenced was NKG2D-high CD8+ T cells sorted from blood. This TCR came from a human donor with alopecia areata. The CDR3 here is CASEVIPDSLTETQYF. The CDR3 DNA is TGCGCCAGCGAAGTCATCCCGGACAGTCTCACGGAGACCCAGTACTTC.